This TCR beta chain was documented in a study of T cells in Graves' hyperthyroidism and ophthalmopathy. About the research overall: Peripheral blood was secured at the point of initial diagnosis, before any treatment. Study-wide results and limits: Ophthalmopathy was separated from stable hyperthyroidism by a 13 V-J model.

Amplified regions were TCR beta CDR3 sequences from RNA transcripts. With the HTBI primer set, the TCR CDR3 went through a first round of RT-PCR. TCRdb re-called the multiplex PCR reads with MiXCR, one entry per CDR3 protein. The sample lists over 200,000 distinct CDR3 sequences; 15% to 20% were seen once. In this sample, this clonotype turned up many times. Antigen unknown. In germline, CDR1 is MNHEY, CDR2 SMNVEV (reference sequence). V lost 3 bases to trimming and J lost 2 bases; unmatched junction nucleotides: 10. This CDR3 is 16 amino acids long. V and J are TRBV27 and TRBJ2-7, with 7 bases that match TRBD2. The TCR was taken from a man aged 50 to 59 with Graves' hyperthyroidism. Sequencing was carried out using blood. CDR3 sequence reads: CASSFLGSGGTYEQYF. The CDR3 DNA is TGTGCCAGCAGTTTTCTAGGTTCGGGGGGAACCTACGAGCAGTACTTC.